This T cell receptor (beta chain) derives from a study of blood T cells in healthy people across ages. Germline V gene sequence: CDR1 SQVTM, CDR2 ANQGSEA. This CDR3 region has 11 residues. As regards this clonotype: Antigen specificity is unknown.

Individuals who donated were healthy Caucasians from Russia aged roughly 6 to 90. Donors each provided 8 to 10 milliliters of peripheral blood. Study-level findings and limits: With age, beta diversity per million T cells declined roughly linearly, significantly by approximately 40.

For the second PCR, which ran for about 7 to 11 cycles, a sample-barcoded 5' primer and a J-beta primer mix were used. Each of the cDNA molecules was tagged by a template-switch adaptor with 12 random nucleotides. TCRdb re-called the 5' RACE reads with MiXCR, one entry per CDR3 protein. The table has about 1.4 million distinct CDR3 sequences, approximately 59% seen once. Sequencing was done on a sample of blood. This chain links TRBV29-1 with TRBJ2-5; no definite D call. The J call may be mistaken, given a closer DNA end match to TRBJ2-7. The clonotype comes from a man younger than 35 in good health. Here the CDR3 DNA reads TGCAGCGGAGGTGAGACCTACGAGCAGTACTTC. Amino acids: CSGGETYEQYF.